The 10 T cell receptor beta chains in this list originate from one sample, sequenced in a study of regulatory T cells in long-lasting Graves disease. Researchers made TCR beta libraries by using iRepertoire HTBI primers and running Arm-PCR on CDR3 regions. In TCRdb, the multiplex PCR reads were re-called with MiXCR into one record per CDR3 protein. The table has about 450,000 distinct CDR3 sequences, about 25% seen once. Time point meaning: persistent/refractory GD, antithyroid drugs over 5 years with positive TRAb. There was RNA extracted from PBMCs, and the TCR library was made from it. The input for sequencing was peripheral blood mononuclear cells (PBMCs), taken when the disease was refractory, from a patient treated with antithyroid drugs. The receptor source for this set is a female donor with Graves disease.

This clonotype was counted only a few times. The chain recombines TRBV6-1 with TRBJ2-1, with D possibly TRBD2 on 6 matching bases. This CDR3 spans 15 amino acids. Trimming removed 6 bases from V and 4 bases from J, with 16 bases in between. Germline V gives CDR1 MNHNS, CDR2 SASEGT. This CDR3 reads CASSARDSRYNEQFF. The CDR3 nucleotides are TGTGCCAGCAGCGCCCGGGACTCTAGATACAATGAGCAGTTCTTC.

This clonotype came up once. V usage is TRBV6-1 and J usage is TRBJ2-1; 9 bases fit TRBD2. Trimming took 8 bases from V and 9 from J; bases not matched to a gene: 26. The CDR3 totals 19 residues. Germline loops: CDR1 MNHNS, CDR2 SASEGT. Written as DNA, the CDR3 is TGTGCCAGCTGTGCTAGTTTGGGTTTTGAGCGGGAGGCCCCGGGTGAGCAGTTCTTC. It encodes CASCASLGFEREAPGEQFF.

The chain employs TRBV19 and TRBJ1-1, with TRBD1 as a possible D gene (6 bases). V gave up 6 bases and J gave up 0 bases, with 11 bases separating them. Germline V gene lookup returns CDR1 LNHDA and CDR2 SQIVND (reference sequence). The CDR3 contains 14 residues. This chain's CDR3 is CASSREGVNTEAFF. Written as DNA, the CDR3 is TGTGCCAGTAGCCGGGAGGGGGTGAACACTGAAGCTTTCTTT.

The chain joins TRBV5-1 to TRBJ2-7; D is unresolved. The CDR3 is 13 residues long. Trimming took 3 bases from V and 4 from J, leaving 11 bases between them. Germline V gene data show CDR1 as SGHRS and CDR2 as YFSETQ. This CDR3 reads CASSSDGYYEQYF. The CDR3 nucleotides are TGCGCCAGCAGCTCGGACGGTTATTACGAGCAGTACTTC.

V is TRBV20-1 and J is TRBJ1-6, with no clear D. Trimming removed 5 bases at V and 5 bases at J, with 10 bases between. The CDR3 has 13 amino acids. The V gene's germline CDR1 is DFQATT and CDR2 SNEGSKA (reference sequence). The CDR3 DNA follows: TGCAGTGCTCTGCAGAACGATAATTCACCCCTCCACTTT. Protein: CSALQNDNSPLHF.

This clonotype showed up many times. Because the CDR3's place on the DNA is in doubt, the DNA is left out and the CDR3 is given as listed by TCRdb. CDR3 residues: CASSSSTGVSTMNTEAFF. The chain employs TRBV27 and TRBJ1-1; TRBD1, the table's D call, was not compared with the DNA. The germline CDR1 and CDR2 sequences are MNHEY and SMNVEV (reference sequence). The CDR3 is 18 amino acids long, termini counted.

V gene TRBV30 combines with J gene TRBJ1-5, with TRBD1 identical over 8 bases. CDR1 GTSNPN and CDR2 SVGIG come from the germline V gene (reference sequence). This CDR3 contains 16 residues. The junction had 11 bases not matched to a gene; V was cut back by 0 bases and J by 7 bases. CDR3 amino acids: CAWSVKMAGGWQPQHF. In DNA, the CDR3 is TGTGCCTGGAGTGTAAAGATGGCAGGGGGCTGGCAGCCCCAGCATTTT.

For this clonotype: One end of the junction fails to match germline, which may point to a read error. This rearrangement joins TRBV7-8 to TRBJ2-7; 14 bases fit TRBD2. Germline V gene data show CDR1 as SGHVS and CDR2 as FQNEAQ. The CDR3 contains 17 residues. The CDR3 coding sequence is TGTGCCAGCAGCCTAGCCGGACTAGCGGGAGGACCCTACGAGCAGTACTTC. This sequence encodes CASSLAGLAGGPYEQYF.

At least ten counts were recorded for this clonotype. The chain carries TRBV2 and TRBJ1-1, with 8 bases aligning to TRBD1. The CDR3 runs to 16 residues. The junction had 8 bases not matched to a gene; V was cut back by 5 bases and J by 0 bases. Germline V gene data show CDR1 as SNHLY and CDR2 as FYNNEI. DNA for the CDR3: TGTGCCAGCAGTTACAGGGGGATCGGGCTGAACACTGAAGCTTTCTTT. This sequence encodes CASSYRGIGLNTEAFF.

The chain employs TRBV5-1 and TRBJ2-7, with D maybe TRBD1 (5 bases). The germline V gene has CDR1 SGHRS and CDR2 YFSETQ. The V and J ends lost 4 bases and 0 bases respectively, with 11 bases between them. There are 14 residues in the CDR3. The CDR3 nucleotides are TGCGCCAGCAGCCCCGACAGACTCTCCTACGAGCAGTACTTC. This translates into CASSPDRLSYEQYF.